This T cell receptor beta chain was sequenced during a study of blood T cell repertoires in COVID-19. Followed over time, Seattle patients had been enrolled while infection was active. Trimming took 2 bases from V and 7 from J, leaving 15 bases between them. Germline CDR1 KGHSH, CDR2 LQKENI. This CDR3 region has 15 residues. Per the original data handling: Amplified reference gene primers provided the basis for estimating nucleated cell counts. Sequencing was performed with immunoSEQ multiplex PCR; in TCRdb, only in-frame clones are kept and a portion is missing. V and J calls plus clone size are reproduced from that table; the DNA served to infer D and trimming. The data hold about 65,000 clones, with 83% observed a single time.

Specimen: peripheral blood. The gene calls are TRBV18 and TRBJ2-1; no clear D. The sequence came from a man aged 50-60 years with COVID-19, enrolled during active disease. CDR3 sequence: CASSPLRGPPNEQFF. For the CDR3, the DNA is TGTGCCAGCTCACCATTAAGAGGCCCACCGAATGAGCAGTTCTTC. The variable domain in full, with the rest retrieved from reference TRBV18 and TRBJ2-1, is NAGVMQNPRHLVRRRGQEARLRCSPMKGHSHVYWYRQLPEEGLKFMVYLQKENIIDESGMPKERFSAEFPKEGPSILRIQQVVRGDSAAYFCASSPLRGPPNEQFFGPGTRLTVL.